Reported below is one TCR beta chain. V was pared by 5 bases and J by 3 bases, with 14 bases between. The CDR3 consists of 14 residues. The germline CDR1 and CDR2 sequences are GTSNPN and SVGIG (reference sequence). Sequenced by immunoSEQ multiplex PCR; TCRdb stores in-frame clones only, minus some. The sample contains about 60,000 clones, roughly 88% of which appear only once. The data derive from a study of T cell changes during pregnancy in multiple sclerosis. The TCR originated in a female donor in good health, enrolled as a control in a pregnancy study. The rearrangement joins TRBV30 to TRBJ1-5; D unresolved. The sequencing used peripheral blood, collected in the third trimester of pregnancy. The CDR3 loop is CAWSAAGFNQPQHF. CDR3 DNA sequence: TGTGCCTGGTCCGCGGCGGGCTTCAATCAGCCCCAGCATTTT.